Detailed here is one T cell receptor (beta chain). Its antigen is currently unknown. Study processing details: Out-of-frame sequences were removed, leaving roughly 2.1 million distinct TCRbeta sequences. Sequenced by immunoSEQ multiplex PCR; TCRdb stores in-frame clones only, minus some. D and trimming come from the DNA, and the V and J calls and clone size come from that table. The sample has about 59,000 clones; 80% are singletons. The sort gate was single viable CD3+CD4+CD8-CD45RO+ cells for memory CD4+ T cells. The data belong to a study of memory CD4+ T cells and cytomegalovirus serostatus. At the level of the study: This sample comes from healthy Belgian adults, several CMV seropositive, 24 seronegative. Overall study results and limits: Of approximately 150 reported CMV TCRbeta sequences, 55 to 80 were found in memory CD4+ repertoires.

The CDR3 is 13 amino acids. Trimming cost V 8 bases and J 5 bases; bases outside gene matches: 4. Germline loops: CDR1 SEHNR, CDR2 FQNEAQ (reference sequence). Sample: memory CD4+ T cells from blood. This sequence originates from an adult in good health and CMV-seronegative. Some clones in this sample may be carry-over from other donors' samples. The rearrangement links TRBV7-9 to TRBJ2-3; 10 nucleotides align to TRBD1. CDR3 sequence: CASGDRGGDTQYF. CDR3 nucleotide sequence: TGTGCCAGCGGGGACAGGGGAGGAGATACGCAGTATTTT.